The 4 T cell receptor beta chains presented below share a single source sample, sequenced in a study of blood T cell repertoires in COVID-19. Measured with immunoSEQ multiplex PCR; TCRdb has only the in-frame clones, and not every one. The top ten clones hold under 2.5% of a sample with some 73,000 clones, roughly 80% of them seen once. Sequences were obtained from peripheral blood. The receptors derive from a man aged 65-85 years with COVID-19, enrolled during active disease.

The V gene is TRBV19, the J gene TRBJ2-4, with 9 bases fitting TRBD1. The V and J ends lost 4 bases and 0 bases, in that order; junction bases with no gene match: 4. The CDR3 sequence is 16 residues long. CDR1 is LNHDA and CDR2 is SQIVND in the germline V gene (reference sequence). In DNA form, the CDR3 reads TGTGCCAGTAGTAGCGGACAGGGGTTAGCCAAAAACATTCAGTACTTC. It encodes CASSSGQGLAKNIQYF. The whole variable domain, remainder taken from reference TRBV19 and TRBJ2-4, is DGGITQSPKYLFRKEGQNVTLSCEQNLNHDAMYWYRQDPGQGLRLIYYSQIVNDFQKGDIAEGYSVSREKKESFPLTVTSAQKNPTAFYLCASSSGQGLAKNIQYFGAGTRLSVL.

This clone was observed a handful of times. This chain links TRBV4-3 with TRBJ2-2; a possible D gene is TRBD2 (7 bases). CDR1 and CDR2 from the germline V gene are LGHNA and YSLEER. The V end was cut by 7 bases, the J end by 0 bases, with 12 bases between. CDR3 length equals 15 residues. CDR3: CASTRGGSNTGELFF. CDR3 nucleotide sequence: TGCGCCAGCACGAGGGGGGGATCGAACACCGGGGAGCTGTTTTTT.

The rearrangement links TRBV6-5 to TRBJ1-5; TRBD1 matches at 7 bases. The V segment lost 6 bases and the J segment 6 bases; nucleotides outside the gene matches: 2. This CDR3 contains 12 residues. CDR1 MNHEY and CDR2 SVGAGI come from the germline V gene. The CDR3 DNA reads as TGTGCCAGCAGCCGACAGGGTCAGCCCCAGCATTTT. Translation gives CASSRQGQPQHF.

The genes are TRBV24-1 and TRBJ2-7, with TRBD2 matching over 8 bases. Germline CDR1 is KGHDR and CDR2 is SFDVKD. This CDR3 has 13 residues. Trimming took 6 bases from V and 1 from J; bases not matched to a gene: 1. The CDR3 region is CATSLAGSYEQYF. The CDR3 DNA sequence: TGTGCCACCAGTTTAGCGGGATCCTACGAGCAGTACTTC.